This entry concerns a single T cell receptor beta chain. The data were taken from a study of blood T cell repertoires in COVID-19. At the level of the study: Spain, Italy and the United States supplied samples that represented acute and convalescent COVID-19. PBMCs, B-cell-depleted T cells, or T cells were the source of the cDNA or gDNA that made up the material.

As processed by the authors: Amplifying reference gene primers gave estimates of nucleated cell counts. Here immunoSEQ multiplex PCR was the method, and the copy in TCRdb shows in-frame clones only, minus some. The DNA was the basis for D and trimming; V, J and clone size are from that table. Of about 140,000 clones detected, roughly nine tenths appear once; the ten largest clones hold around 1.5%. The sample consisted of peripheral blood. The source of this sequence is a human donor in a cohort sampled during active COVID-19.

This CDR3 is CASSLEPKTGGSSSPLHF. As DNA, the CDR3 is TGTGCCAGCAGCTTAGAACCTAAGACGGGGGGCTCTAGCTCACCCCTCCACTTT. The chain joins TRBV7-6 to TRBJ1-6; TRBD1 is a possible D gene (6 bases). Germline V CDR1 and CDR2: SGHVS, FNYEAQ. CDR3 length: 18 residues. Trimming cost V 1 base and J 10 bases, with 23 bases left between them.